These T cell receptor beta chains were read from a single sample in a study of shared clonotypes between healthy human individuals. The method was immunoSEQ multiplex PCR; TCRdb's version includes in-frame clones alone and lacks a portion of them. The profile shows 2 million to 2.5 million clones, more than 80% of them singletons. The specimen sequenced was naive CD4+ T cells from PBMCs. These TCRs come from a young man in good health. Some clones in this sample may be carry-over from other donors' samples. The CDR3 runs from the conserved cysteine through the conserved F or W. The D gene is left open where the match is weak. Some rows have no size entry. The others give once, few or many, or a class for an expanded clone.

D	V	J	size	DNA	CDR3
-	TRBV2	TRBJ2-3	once	TGTGCCAGCAGGGTCAGGGGAGATTTCACAGATACGCAGTATTTT	CASRVRGDFTDTQYF
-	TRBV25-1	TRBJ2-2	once	TGTGCCAGCAGTGAATTAACAGGGTCCACCGGGGAGCTGTTTTTT	CASSELTGSTGELFF
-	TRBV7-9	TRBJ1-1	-	TGTGCCAGCAGCCCCCGCGCGGGGATGAACACTGAAGCTTTCTTT	CASSPRAGMNTEAFF
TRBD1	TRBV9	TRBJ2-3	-	TGTGCCAGCAGCGTGGGGACAGGGGGAACAGATACGCAGTATTTT	CASSVGTGGTDTQYF
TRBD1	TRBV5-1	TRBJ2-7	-	TGCGCCAGCAGCCCCTCCCCGGGACAGGACGAGCAGTACTTC	CASSPSPGQDEQYF
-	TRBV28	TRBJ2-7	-	TGTGCCAGCAGACTAGGGGACGAGCAGTACTTC	CASRLGDEQYF
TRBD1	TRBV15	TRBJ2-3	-	TGTGCCACCACACAGGGGTTGACAGATACGCAGTATTTT	CATTQGLTDTQYF
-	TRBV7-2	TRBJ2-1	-	TGTGCCAGCAGCTTAGGTATTAGGATGAATGAGCAGTTCTTC	CASSLGIRMNEQFF
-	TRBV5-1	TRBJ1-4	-	TGCGCCAGCAGCTTGGAGACGGCCAATGAAAAACTGTTTTTT	CASSLETANEKLFF
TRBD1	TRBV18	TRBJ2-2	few	TGTGCCAGCTCACCGGGACAGGGGAACACCGGGGAGCTGTTTTTT	CASSPGQGNTGELFF
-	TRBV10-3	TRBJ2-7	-	TGTGCCATCAAGGGGCAGGACTCCTACGAGCAGTACTTC	CAIKGQDSYEQYF
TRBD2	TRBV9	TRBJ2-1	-	TGTGCCAGCACCAGGGCTAGCGGGATGAGCTACAATGAGCAGTTCTTC	CASTRASGMSYNEQFF
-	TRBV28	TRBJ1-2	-	TGTGCCAGCAGTTTAGGCTTCTATGGCTACACCTTC	CASSLGFYGYTF
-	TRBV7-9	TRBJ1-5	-	TGTGCCAGCAGCGTCGACTTTGGCCCTAATCAGCCCCAGCATTTT	CASSVDFGPNQPQHF
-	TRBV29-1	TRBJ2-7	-	TGCAGCGTTGCCCCCAGGGTGGCATTGAGCCACGAGCAGTACTTC	CSVAPRVALSHEQYF